This T cell receptor (beta chain) was recovered during a study of blood T cell repertoires in COVID-19 (TCRdb year 2020). Describing the broader study: Samples from collaborators originated in the United States, Italy and Spain and spanned both the acute and convalescent phases of COVID-19. The prospective study material was composed of cDNA or gDNA derived from T cells, B-cell-depleted T cells, or PBMCs. The dataset comprised deeply sampled blood TCRbeta repertoires from subjects exposed to, actively infected with, or recovered from COVID-19. The repertoires were released in a freely available public database intended as a resource for research on the immune response to SARS-CoV-2. Samples were obtained from the ongoing ImmuneRACE study (first 160 participants) and from about 1,300 subjects provided by 6 global collaborators. Nearly every sample came with metadata listing a de-identified subject ID, COVID-19 status, age in years and sex. Where available, HLA class I and class II types were taken from metadata supplied by the sample provider and were not determined by assay-based typing.

There are 14 amino acids in the CDR3, from cysteine to phenylalanine inclusive. Only CDR3 DNA is held: 42 bases, read in frame from base 1. CDR1 is given as LNHDA and CDR2 as SQIVND, both from the germline V gene (reference sequence). V was cut back by 0 bases and J by 2 bases, leaving a gap of 6 bases between them. In Seattle, one collaborating source enrolled patients while the infection was active and tracked those patients longitudinally over the course of disease. Collaborating institutions collected whole blood in K2EDTA tubes following their own protocols. For TCRbeta analysis, collaborators shipped samples in one of three forms: frozen whole blood, isolated PBMCs, or DNA extracted from either of those sample types. TCRbeta CDR3 regions were amplified from genomic DNA by means of the immunoSEQ Assay, a bias-controlled multiplex PCR. The authors processed their data as follows. The number of nucleated cells in each sample was estimated from the amplification of reference gene primers within the assay. To quantify the absolute abundance of each unique TCRbeta CDR3 rearrangement, sequence reads were collapsed and filtered. Productive Simpson clonality was computed per sample as the square root of Simpson's diversity index over productive rearrangements. Held by TCRdb, this immuneACCESS table contains in-frame sequences only and omits some clones. Under half of the omission traces to an unresolved V gene where checked; the cause of the rest is unknown. D and trimming were read from the DNA, whereas the V and J calls and clone size are those reported in that table. This sample gives some 110,000 clones in total; roughly 85% of them show up just once. The ten largest clones take up 3.2% of the sample.

Findings and caveats that apply to the study as a whole: Clinical and demographic metadata were provided uncurated, with the amount varying by source and participant.

A word on this clone: The target of this receptor is not known. No base-level quality is on record; no much larger clone is a single base apart.

Sequencing was performed on peripheral blood. The clonotype originates from an elderly woman with COVID-19, enrolled during active disease. The chain was built from TRBV19 and TRBJ2-3; no confident D gene assignment can be made. The CDR3 is CASSIDLDTDTQYF. DNA sequence: TGTGCCAGTAGTATAGATCTAGACACAGATACGCAGTATTTT. Where the CDR3 stops, the reference TRBV19 and TRBJ2-3 genes take over; the full variable domain is DGGITQSPKYLFRKEGQNVTLSCEQNLNHDAMYWYRQDPGQGLRLIYYSQIVNDFQKGDIAEGYSVSREKKESFPLTVTSAQKNPTAFYLCASSIDLDTDTQYFGPGTRLTVL.